The present TCR beta chain was sequenced within a study of OX40 agonist ivuxolimab in advanced cancers. Describing the broader study: Ivuxolimab was an agonistic, fully human IgG2 monoclonal antibody directed against OX40 (CD134), a costimulatory receptor. Intravenous ivuxolimab was administered to patients every 2 weeks at six dose levels: 0.01, 0.1, 0.3, 1.5, 3 and 10 mg/kg. Of the approximately 54 dose-escalation patients, hepatocellular carcinoma was present in 19, melanoma in some 15, renal cell carcinoma in 9 and head and neck cancer in 9. In the dose-escalation cohort, roughly 80% of patients were male, and the mean age was roughly 60 years, with a range of about 23 to 85. Prior anti-PD-1, anti-PD-L1 or anti-CTLA-4 therapy was permitted, and approximately 41% of dose-escalation patients had received checkpoint inhibitors. Three dose-escalation patients achieved partial responses, one with hepatocellular carcinoma and two with cutaneous melanoma. The point of sequencing TCRbeta in the periphery was to test whether ivuxolimab changed TCR sequence diversity and drove clonal T-cell expansion. The paper covers the monotherapy dose-escalation part of the phase I ivuxolimab trial, which included N of about 50 patients.

For sequencing of the TCRbeta CDR3 region, genomic DNA was extracted from the sorted cells. TCRbeta CDR3 regions were sequenced using the immunoSEQ Assay. TCRdb holds this immuneACCESS table with in-frame rearrangements only. Some clones are missing; in checked studies, unresolved V genes explain under half, and the rest has no known cause. Here the sample has roughly 80,000 clones; around 84% occur a single time. The ten largest account for roughly 1.7% of the sample. Results the study describes overall, beyond this receptor: At doses from 0.1 to 3.0 mg/kg, clonal expansion was seen in both CD4+ and CD8+ blood T cells between baseline and week 6. Antigen specificity was not determined for the clonally expanded peripheral T cells. Low levels of normalized T-cell clonal expansion were also seen in some patients who did not respond. In the 0.1-3.0 mg/kg groups, partial responders were among the patients with the lowest normalized peripheral clonal expansion, particularly in CD8+ T cells. After ivuxolimab, expanded clones were on average more numerous among CD8+ T cells than among CD4+ T cells.

Concerning this clone itself: The antigen it binds to is not known. Base qualities are not at hand, and no much larger clone is one base apart.

V loses 4 bases of germline sequence and J loses 0 bases, and the interval between the two ends is 6 bases. From the cysteine up to the phenylalanine, the CDR3 has a length of 13 residues. The only DNA kept is the CDR3, 39 bases in frame from the first base. CDR1 is given as MNHEY and CDR2 as SVGAGI, both from the germline V gene. Patients with a history of autoimmune disease or receiving systemic immunosuppression were excluded from the trial. Peripheral blood for TCR sequencing was collected from all dose cohorts at baseline, on cycle 4 day 1, and on cycle 7 day 1. The samples were drawn from a first-in-human, open-label, multicenter phase I dose-escalation trial of ivuxolimab. Adults with locally advanced or metastatic head and neck squamous cell, hepatocellular, melanoma or renal cell carcinoma were enrolled in the trial. Before TCR sequencing, CD4+ and CD8+ T cells were separately sorted from peripheral blood.

The material was CD4+ or CD8+ T cells sorted from blood, obtained in a trial of the OX40 agonist ivuxolimab. This receptor was obtained from an adult with an advanced solid tumor such as melanoma, head and neck, liver or kidney cancer. Recombination connected TRBV6-5 to TRBJ1-1; the D gene assignment is ambiguous. The CDR3 loop reads CASSFEMNTEAFF. The nucleotides read TGTGCCAGCAGTTTTGAAATGAACACTGAAGCTTTCTTT.